Below, 9 T cell receptor beta chains from the same sample are listed, as sequenced in a study of blood T cells in healthy people across ages. A J-beta primer mix and a sample-barcoded 5' primer were used in a second PCR of roughly 6 to 12 cycles. TCRdb itself ran the 5' RACE reads through MiXCR, one entry per CDR3 protein. The sample lists around 1,500,000 distinct CDR3 sequences, 28% seen once, with less than 9.5% in the top ten. Source material: blood. The source is a woman aged 25-40 years in good health.

The chain has TRBV7-9 and TRBJ1-2, with D unclear. CDR3 size: 15 residues. Germline V CDR1 and CDR2: SEHNR, FQNEAQ (reference sequence). V was pared by 1 base and J by 4 bases, with 13 bases between. CDR3 nucleotide sequence: TGTGCCAGCAGCTTAGGTTGGGCGGGAGGCTATGGCTACACCTTC. This translates into CASSLGWAGGYGYTF.

Comments on this clonotype: This could be a read error, since a much larger clone is one nucleotide away. The chain uses TRBV7-2 and TRBJ2-6; D is perhaps TRBD2 (6 bases). Per the germline V gene, CDR1 is SGHTA and CDR2 is FQGNSA. The CDR3 is made up of 15 amino acids. CDR3 bases: TGTGCCAGCAGCTTAGGAGGTCGCGGGGCCAACGTCCGGACTTTC. It is translated as CASSLGGRGANVRTF. Full variable domain (missing parts from reference TRBV7-2 and TRBJ2-6): GAGVSQSPSNKVTEKGKDVELRCDPISGHTALYWYRQSLGQGLEFLIYFQGNSAPDKSGLPSDRFSAERTGGSVSTLTIQRTQQEDSAVYLCASSLGGRGANVRTFGAGSRLTVL.

The sample holds a few counts of this clonotype. The V call is TRBV6-1, the J call TRBJ2-1, with a tentative D call TRBD2 (6 bases). Between the trimmed V and J ends, which lost 4 bases and 6 bases, there was a span of 19 bases. Germline V gives CDR1 MNHNS, CDR2 SASEGT. This CDR3 has 16 amino acids. The CDR3 coding sequence is TGTGCCAGCAGTGGGAAGGTAGGGGCGGGACCCAATGAGCAGTTCTTC. Its translation is CASSGKVGAGPNEQFF.

At least ten counts were recorded for this clonotype. The genes are TRBV4-1 and TRBJ2-7, with D perhaps matching TRBD1 (6 bases). Trimming took off 2 bases at V and 6 bases at J, with 11 bases between the two ends. This CDR3 contains 13 residues. The germline V gene encodes CDR1 MGHRA and CDR2 YSYEKL. CDR3: CASSQSTGSEQYF. CDR3 bases: TGCGCCAGCAGCCAATCCACAGGGAGCGAGCAGTACTTC.

The genes are TRBV12-3 or TRBV12-4 and TRBJ2-5, with a tentative D call TRBD1 (6 bases). The CDR3 covers 15 residues. Trimming left V 6 bases short and J 2 bases short, with 16 bases between. In DNA, the CDR3 is TGTGCCAGCAGGAGACGACAGGACTCTCAAGAGACCCAGTACTTC. Its translation is CASRRRQDSQETQYF.

This clonotype was seen more than once but under ten times. This chain joins TRBV10-3 and TRBJ2-1; 9 nucleotides align to TRBD1. Germline V gene data show CDR1 as ENHRY and CDR2 as SYGVKD. This CDR3 spans 16 amino acids. V lost 8 bases, J lost 4 bases, and 12 bases stayed unmatched. As DNA, the CDR3 is TGTGCCATCGCGGGTATGGGACAGGGTAGTTACAATGAGCAGTTCTTC. Protein: CAIAGMGQGSYNEQFF.

This clonotype was seen only a few times. The rearrangement joins TRBV5-1 to TRBJ1-6; maybe TRBD1 (5 bases). V lost 2 bases, J lost 9 bases, and 12 bases lay in between. This CDR3 comprises 14 residues. The germline V gene encodes CDR1 SGHRS and CDR2 YFSETQ. CDR3 coding DNA: TGCGCCAGCAGCTTCGAGGCCGGGGGTTCACCCCTCCACTTT. It is translated as CASSFEAGGSPLHF.

The chain combines TRBV5-1 with TRBJ1-1; TRBD1 might be the D (6 bases). V lost 0 bases to trimming and J lost 6 bases, with 12 bases between them. This CDR3 contains 14 residues. Germline V gene data show CDR1 as SGHRS and CDR2 as YFSETQ. The DNA of the CDR3 is TGCGCCAGCAGCTTGGACAGGGTGGGCCCTGAAGCTTTCTTT. It translates to CASSLDRVGPEAFF.

The chain combines TRBV7-9 with TRBJ2-3; D unclear. Germline values: CDR1 SEHNR, CDR2 FQNEAQ (reference sequence). Trimming removed 0 bases from V and 7 bases from J, with 8 bases in between. This CDR3 is 13 amino acids long. Here the CDR3 DNA reads TGTGCCAGCAGCTTAGCCCCCCATCATACGCAGTATTTT. This gives the protein CASSLAPHHTQYF.